These 17 T cell receptor beta chains originate from one sample sequenced in a study of cytomegalovirus exposure and HLA in healthy donors. PCR was performed using 60 Vbeta and 13 Jbeta primers. TCRdb's table, derived via immunoSEQ multiplex PCR, lists solely in-frame clones and lacks some. The sample has about 98,000 clones, roughly 81% seen once; the top ten hold more than 1.4%. Input material: PBMCs. These receptors originate from a man in his forties or fifties in good health and CMV-seronegative.

The V call is TRBV4-1, the J call TRBJ2-3; TRBD2 matches at 14 bases. V was pared by 3 bases and J by 3 bases, with 5 bases of the junction left unmatched. Germline CDR1 reads MGHRA; CDR2 reads YSYEKL. The CDR3 runs 17 residues. The CDR3 sequence is CASSHRLAGGFTDTQYF. CDR3 DNA: TGCGCCAGCAGCCACAGACTAGCGGGGGGGTTTACAGATACGCAGTATTTT.

This rearrangement joins TRBV7-9 to TRBJ2-7, with 8 nucleotides matching TRBD1. After removal of 5 bases from V and 6 bases from J, the junction contained 6 bases not matched to a gene. There are 13 residues in the CDR3. Germline V gene data show CDR1 as SEHNR and CDR2 as FQNEAQ (reference sequence). The CDR3 sequence is CASSTGQGGEQYF. The CDR3 nucleotides are TGTGCCAGCAGCACTGGACAGGGCGGCGAGCAGTACTTC.

V usage is TRBV27 and J usage is TRBJ1-1, with D hard to call. The germline CDR1 and CDR2 sequences are MNHEY and SMNVEV (reference sequence). CDR3 length equals 17 residues. Between the trimmed V and J ends, which lost 0 bases and 4 bases, there was a span of 18 bases. CDR3 sequence reads: CASSLSARKDLGTEAFF. The CDR3 nucleotides read TGTGCCAGCAGTTTATCGGCCAGGAAGGATTTGGGCACTGAAGCTTTCTTT.

This clone has more than one count but fewer than ten. The CDR3 region is CASSQAWNTEAFF. DNA for the CDR3: TGCGCCAGCAGCCAAGCCTGGAACACTGAAGCTTTCTTT. The chain has TRBV4-3 and TRBJ1-1; D is ambiguous. V shed 1 base and J shed 1 base, with 4 bases lying between them. Germline V gives CDR1 LGHNA, CDR2 YSLEER. The CDR3 runs 13 residues.

The genes are TRBV6-1 and TRBJ1-1; D remains unclear. CDR1 and CDR2 (germline): MNHNS, SASEGT. The CDR3 covers 15 residues. The V gene lost 5 bases and the J gene lost 6 bases, with 19 bases spanning the gap. CDR3 bases: TGTGCCAGCAGTTCCGCAGGAACACTGAGATCTGAAGCTTTCTTT. Encoded protein: CASSSAGTLRSEAFF.

V usage is TRBV7-9 and J usage is TRBJ1-1, with no clear D. CDR1 is SEHNR, CDR2 FQNEAQ, per germline (reference sequence). V gave up 5 bases and J gave up 3 bases, with 16 bases separating them. The CDR3 runs 15 residues. CDR3 nucleotide sequence: TGTGCCAGCAGCGCTCCCCGGGTCGAGGACACTGAAGCTTTCTTT. It is translated as CASSAPRVEDTEAFF.

This chain links TRBV4-1 with TRBJ1-5, with TRBD1 matching 8 bases. The CDR3 spans 15 residues. V shed 3 bases and J 2 bases; nucleotides not matched to a gene: 3. Germline V gene data show CDR1 as MGHRA and CDR2 as YSYEKL. This CDR3 is CASSQKGQGNQPQHF. In DNA, the CDR3 is TGCGCCAGCAGCCAGAAGGGACAGGGCAATCAGCCCCAGCATTTT.

V usage is TRBV7-9 and J usage is TRBJ2-5; the D gene is possibly TRBD1 (6 bases). Germline values: CDR1 SEHNR, CDR2 FQNEAQ (reference sequence). The V and J ends lost 5 bases and 0 bases respectively, with 10 bases between them. The CDR3 is 14 amino acids. CDR3 in DNA: TGTGCCAGCAGCGATGGACAGTACCAAGAGACCCAGTACTTC. It is translated as CASSDGQYQETQYF. Full variable domain (rest looked up from reference TRBV7-9 and TRBJ2-5): DTGVSQNPRHKITKRGQNVTFRCDPISEHNRLYWYRQTLGQGPEFLTYFQNEAQLEKSRLLSDRFSAERPKGSFSTLEIQRTEQGDSAMYLCASSDGQYQETQYFGPGTRLLVL.

This chain connects TRBV30 to TRBJ1-5; 7 nucleotides agree with TRBD1. The CDR3 contains 13 residues. Germline V CDR1 and CDR2: GTSNPN, SVGIG (reference sequence). V shed 2 bases and J 5 bases; nucleotides not matched to a gene: 3. The CDR3 DNA reads as TGTGCCTGGAGTCGCGACAGGGATCAGCCCCAGCATTTT. This sequence encodes CAWSRDRDQPQHF.

This chain uses TRBV5-1 with TRBJ2-5; no clear D. The DNA end is a closer match to TRBJ2-7, so the J assignment may be wrong. Germline loops: CDR1 SGHRS, CDR2 YFSETQ. CDR3 length: 13 residues. The CDR3 here is CASSSANGYEQYF. Written as DNA, the CDR3 is TGCGCCAGCAGCTCTGCGAACGGTTACGAGCAGTACTTC.

This clone was found a few times. V and J are TRBV4-1 and TRBJ1-5, with 7 bases that match TRBD1. From germline, CDR1 is MGHRA and CDR2 YSYEKL. This CDR3 has 15 residues. Trimming removed 1 base from V and 2 bases from J; junction bases left unmatched: 2. The DNA for the CDR3 is TGCGCCAGCAGCCAAGCAGGGGGGCGCAATCAGCCCCAGCATTTT. Protein product: CASSQAGGRNQPQHF.

This rearrangement joins TRBV7-9 to TRBJ1-4; D unclear. The germline gives CDR1 SEHNR, CDR2 FQNEAQ (reference sequence). This CDR3 comprises 15 residues. The V and J ends lost 11 bases and 0 bases respectively, with 16 bases between them. In DNA form, the CDR3 reads TGTGCCGTCATAAAGCGCGGGACAACTAATGAAAAACTGTTTTTT. This translates into CAVIKRGTTNEKLFF.

V is TRBV19 and J is TRBJ2-7; 9 bases are shared with TRBD1. This CDR3 region has 16 residues. V lost 3 bases and J lost 1; bases outside the gene matches: 7. Germline CDR1 reads LNHDA; CDR2 reads SQIVND (reference sequence). The CDR3 sequence is CASSIVGTGNSYEQYF. Written as DNA, the CDR3 is TGTGCCAGTAGTATCGTCGGGACAGGGAATTCCTACGAGCAGTACTTC.

As concerns this clone: Germline and junction disagree at one end, which may indicate a read error. This rearrangement joins TRBV5-4 to TRBJ2-3, with D perhaps matching TRBD2 (6 bases). The CDR3 length is 14 residues. Germline CDR1 is SGHNT and CDR2 is YYREEE (reference sequence). Here the CDR3 reads CASSIRDEAQIAVF. DNA of the CDR3: TGTGCCAGCAGCATACGGGACGAAGCACAGATAGCGGTTTTT.

The chain has TRBV19 and TRBJ2-5; TRBD1 might be the D (6 bases). Trimming removed 5 bases at V and 2 bases at J, with 15 bases between. CDR3 length equals 15 residues. CDR1 LNHDA and CDR2 SQIVND come from the germline V gene (reference sequence). CDR3 residues: CASSGSTGAQETQYF. DNA of the CDR3: TGTGCCAGTAGTGGATCGACAGGAGCTCAAGAGACCCAGTACTTC.

Here the CDR3 DNA reads TGTGCCAGCAGCGTAGTGGGCACAAATTCACCCCTCCACTTT. It translates to CASSVVGTNSPLHF. The V gene is TRBV9, the J gene TRBJ1-6; no clear D. Germline assignment: CDR1 SGDLS and CDR2 YYNGEE. V lost 0 bases to trimming and J lost 7 bases, with 8 bases between them. CDR3 length: 14 amino acids.

This rearrangement joins TRBV4-1 to TRBJ2-1; the match to TRBD2 covers 8 bases. There are 15 residues in the CDR3. V was clipped by 0 bases and J by 12 bases; unmatched bases: 10. Germline V gives CDR1 MGHRA, CDR2 YSYEKL. CDR3 in DNA: TGCGCCAGCAGCCAAGACGCGGCGGGGGGTAAATCGCAGTTCTTC. Its translation: CASSQDAAGGKSQFF.